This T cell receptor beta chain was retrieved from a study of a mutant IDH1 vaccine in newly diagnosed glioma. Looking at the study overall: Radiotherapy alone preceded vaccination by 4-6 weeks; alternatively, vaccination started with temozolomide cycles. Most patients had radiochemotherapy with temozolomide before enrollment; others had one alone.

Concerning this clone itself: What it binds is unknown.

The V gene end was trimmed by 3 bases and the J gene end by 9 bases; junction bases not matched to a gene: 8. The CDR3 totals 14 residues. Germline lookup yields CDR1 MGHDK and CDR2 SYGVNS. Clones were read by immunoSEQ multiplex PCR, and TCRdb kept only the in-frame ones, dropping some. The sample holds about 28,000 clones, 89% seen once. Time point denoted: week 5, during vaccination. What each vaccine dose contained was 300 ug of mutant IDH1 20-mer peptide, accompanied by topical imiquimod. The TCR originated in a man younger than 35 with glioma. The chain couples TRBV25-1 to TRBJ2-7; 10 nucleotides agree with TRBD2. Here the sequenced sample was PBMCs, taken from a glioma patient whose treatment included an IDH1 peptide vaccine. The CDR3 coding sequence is TGTGCCAGCAGTGATGGTCTAGCGGGAGCGGTGCAGTACTTC. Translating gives CASSDGLAGAVQYF.